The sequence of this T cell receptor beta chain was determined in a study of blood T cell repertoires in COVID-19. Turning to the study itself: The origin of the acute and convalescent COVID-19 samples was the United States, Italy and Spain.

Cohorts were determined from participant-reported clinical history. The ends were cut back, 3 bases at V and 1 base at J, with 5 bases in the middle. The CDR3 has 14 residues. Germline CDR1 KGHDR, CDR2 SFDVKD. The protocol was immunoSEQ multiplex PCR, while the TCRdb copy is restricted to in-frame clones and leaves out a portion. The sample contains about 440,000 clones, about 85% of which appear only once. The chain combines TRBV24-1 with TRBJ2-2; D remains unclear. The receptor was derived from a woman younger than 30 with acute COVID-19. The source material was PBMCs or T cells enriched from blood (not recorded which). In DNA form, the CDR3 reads TGTGCCACCAGTGATCCAAAGAACACCGGGGAGCTGTTTTTT. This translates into CATSDPKNTGELFF.